This T cell receptor (beta chain) comes out of a study of blood T cell repertoires in COVID-19. Study as a whole: PBMCs, B-cell-depleted T cells, or T cells were the source of the cDNA or gDNA that made up the material.

Germline V gene sequence: CDR1 SGHTA, CDR2 FQGNSA. Trimming removed 4 bases from V and 1 base from J, with 16 bases in between. The CDR3 has 17 residues. Measured with immunoSEQ multiplex PCR; TCRdb has only the in-frame clones, and not every one. This sample has a few hundred thousand clones; roughly nine tenths occur once, and the top ten carry 4% to 5%. This clonotype originated in a woman aged 40 to 50 who had recovered from COVID-19. The sequencing input was peripheral blood. The chain uses TRBV7-2 and TRBJ1-4; D may be TRBD1 (5 bases). CDR3 region: CASSSGEGSITNEKLFF. CDR3 nucleotides: TGTGCCAGCAGCTCGGGGGAGGGGTCTATAACTAATGAAAAACTGTTTTTT.